This T cell receptor (beta chain) was observed in a study of blood T cell repertoires in COVID-19. Method: immunoSEQ multiplex PCR; TCRdb's copy keeps in-frame clones and lacks some. The sample records fewer than 60,000 clones, over 75% being singletons. The CDR3 spans 12 residues. Germline V gene sequence: CDR1 GTSNPN, CDR2 SVGIG (reference sequence). The J segment lost 4 bases and the V segment lost 6 bases, leaving 3 bases of the junction unmatched. Patients of the Seattle cohort, enrolled during active infection, were followed longitudinally. The rearrangement uses TRBV30 and TRBJ1-5; TRBD1 agrees at 7 bases. The sample taken for sequencing was peripheral blood. This TCR came from an elderly man with COVID-19, enrolled during active disease. In DNA, the CDR3 is TGTGCCTGCCCGACAGGGAATCAGCCCCAGCATTTT. Its translation is CACPTGNQPQHF.